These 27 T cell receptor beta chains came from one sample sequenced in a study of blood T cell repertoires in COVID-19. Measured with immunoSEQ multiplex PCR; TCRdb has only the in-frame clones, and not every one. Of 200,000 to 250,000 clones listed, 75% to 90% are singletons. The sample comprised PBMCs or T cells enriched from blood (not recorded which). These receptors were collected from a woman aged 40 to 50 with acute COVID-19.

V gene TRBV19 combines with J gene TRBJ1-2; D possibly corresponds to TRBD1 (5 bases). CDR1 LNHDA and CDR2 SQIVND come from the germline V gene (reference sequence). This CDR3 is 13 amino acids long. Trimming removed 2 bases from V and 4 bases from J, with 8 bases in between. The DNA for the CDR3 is TGTGCCAGTAGTATACAGGGCGGCTATGGCTACACCTTC. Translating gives CASSIQGGYGYTF.

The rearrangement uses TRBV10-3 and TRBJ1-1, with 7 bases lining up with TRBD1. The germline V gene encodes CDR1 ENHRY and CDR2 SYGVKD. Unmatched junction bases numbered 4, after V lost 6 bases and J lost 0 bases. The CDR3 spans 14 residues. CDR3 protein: CAISDTGVNTEAFF. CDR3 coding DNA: TGTGCCATCAGCGATACAGGGGTGAACACTGAAGCTTTCTTT.

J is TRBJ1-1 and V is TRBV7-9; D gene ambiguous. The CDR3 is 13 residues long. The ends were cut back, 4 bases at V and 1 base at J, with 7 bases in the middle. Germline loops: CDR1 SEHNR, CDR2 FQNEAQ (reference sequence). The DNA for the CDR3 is TGTGCCAGCAGCTATACGGGGAACACTGAAGCTTTCTTT. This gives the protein CASSYTGNTEAFF.

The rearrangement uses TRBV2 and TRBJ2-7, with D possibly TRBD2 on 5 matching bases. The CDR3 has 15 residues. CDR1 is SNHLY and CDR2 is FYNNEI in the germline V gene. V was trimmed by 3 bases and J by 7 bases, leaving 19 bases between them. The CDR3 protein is CASSDVSWKAAEQYF. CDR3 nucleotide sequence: TGTGCCAGCAGTGATGTGTCCTGGAAAGCGGCTGAGCAGTACTTC.

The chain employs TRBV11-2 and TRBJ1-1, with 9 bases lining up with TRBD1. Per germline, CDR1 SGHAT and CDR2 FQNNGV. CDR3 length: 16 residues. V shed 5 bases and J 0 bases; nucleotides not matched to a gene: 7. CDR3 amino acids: CASSSLQGALNTEAFF. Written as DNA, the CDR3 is TGTGCCAGCAGCAGCCTACAGGGGGCCCTGAACACTGAAGCTTTCTTT. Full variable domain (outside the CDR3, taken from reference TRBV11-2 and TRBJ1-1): EAGVAQSPRYKIIEKRQSVAFWCNPISGHATLYWYQQILGQGPKLLIQFQNNGVVDDSQLPKDRFSAERLKGVDSTLKIQPAKLEDSAVYLCASSSLQGALNTEAFFGQGTRLTVV.

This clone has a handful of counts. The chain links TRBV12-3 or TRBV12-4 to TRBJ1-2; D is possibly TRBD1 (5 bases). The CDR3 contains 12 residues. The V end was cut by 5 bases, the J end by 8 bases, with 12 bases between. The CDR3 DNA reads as TGTGCCAGCAGTCAGGGTTTGTCCGGCTACACCTTC. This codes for CASSQGLSGYTF.

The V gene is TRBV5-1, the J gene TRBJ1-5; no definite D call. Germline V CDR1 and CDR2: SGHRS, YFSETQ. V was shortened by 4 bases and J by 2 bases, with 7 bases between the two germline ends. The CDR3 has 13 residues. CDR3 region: CASSPQGNQPQHF. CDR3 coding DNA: TGCGCCAGCAGCCCACAAGGCAATCAGCCCCAGCATTTT.

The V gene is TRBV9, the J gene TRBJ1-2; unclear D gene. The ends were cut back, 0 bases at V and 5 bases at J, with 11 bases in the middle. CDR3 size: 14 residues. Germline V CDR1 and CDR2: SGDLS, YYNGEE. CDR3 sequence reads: CASSVGHGTYGYTF. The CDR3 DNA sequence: TGTGCCAGCAGCGTAGGACACGGCACTTATGGCTACACCTTC.

The CDR3 nucleotides read TGTGCCAGCTCACCCTCCGGGACAGGGAAAGGATGGTACTTC. Translated: CASSPSGTGKGWYF. The V and J genes are TRBV18 and TRBJ2-7; 9 bases align to TRBD1. J lost 12 bases, V lost 3 bases, and 12 bases had no gene match. The germline CDR1 and CDR2 sequences are KGHSH and LQKENI. There are 14 residues in the CDR3. Full variable domain (missing parts from reference TRBV18 and TRBJ2-7): NAGVMQNPRHLVRRRGQEARLRCSPMKGHSHVYWYRQLPEEGLKFMVYLQKENIIDESGMPKERFSAEFPKEGPSILRIQQVVRGDSAAYFCASSPSGTGKGWYFGPGTRLTVT.

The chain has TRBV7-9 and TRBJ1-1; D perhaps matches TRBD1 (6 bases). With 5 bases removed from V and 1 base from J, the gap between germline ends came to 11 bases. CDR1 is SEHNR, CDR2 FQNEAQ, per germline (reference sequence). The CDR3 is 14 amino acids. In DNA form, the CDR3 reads TGTGCCAGCAGCCCGGTGACAGGGAACACTGAAGCTTTCTTT. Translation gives CASSPVTGNTEAFF.

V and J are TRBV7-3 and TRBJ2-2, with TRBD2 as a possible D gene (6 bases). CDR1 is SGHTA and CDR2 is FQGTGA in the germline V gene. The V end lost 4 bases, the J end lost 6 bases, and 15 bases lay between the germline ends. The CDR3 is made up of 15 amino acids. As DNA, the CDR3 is TGTGCCAGCAGCTCGCCGACTAGTCGGGCCGGGGAGCTGTTTTTT. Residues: CASSSPTSRAGELFF.

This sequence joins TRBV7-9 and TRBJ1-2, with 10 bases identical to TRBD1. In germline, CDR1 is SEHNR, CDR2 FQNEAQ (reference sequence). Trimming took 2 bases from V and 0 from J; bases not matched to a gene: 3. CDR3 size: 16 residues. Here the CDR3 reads CASSLSGTGANYGYTF. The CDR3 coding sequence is TGTGCCAGCAGCTTATCCGGGACAGGGGCTAACTATGGCTACACCTTC.

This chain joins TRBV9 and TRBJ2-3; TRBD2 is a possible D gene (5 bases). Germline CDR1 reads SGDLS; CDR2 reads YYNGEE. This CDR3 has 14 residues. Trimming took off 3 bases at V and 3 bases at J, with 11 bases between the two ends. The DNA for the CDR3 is TGTGCCAGCAGCGCCGCAAAGCGGACAGATACGCAGTATTTT. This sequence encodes CASSAAKRTDTQYF.

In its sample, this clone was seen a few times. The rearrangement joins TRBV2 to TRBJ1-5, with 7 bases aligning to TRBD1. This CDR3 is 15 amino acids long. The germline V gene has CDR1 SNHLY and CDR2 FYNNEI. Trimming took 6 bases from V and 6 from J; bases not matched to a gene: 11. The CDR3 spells CASRIDRERLQPQHF. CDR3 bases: TGTGCCAGCAGAATCGACAGGGAGAGGCTTCAGCCCCAGCATTTT.

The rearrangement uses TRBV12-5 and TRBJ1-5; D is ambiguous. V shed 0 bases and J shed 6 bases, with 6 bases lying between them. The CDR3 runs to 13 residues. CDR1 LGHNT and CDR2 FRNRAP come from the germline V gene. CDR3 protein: CASGLVPSQPQHF. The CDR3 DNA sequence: TGTGCTAGTGGTTTGGTACCGAGTCAGCCCCAGCATTTT.

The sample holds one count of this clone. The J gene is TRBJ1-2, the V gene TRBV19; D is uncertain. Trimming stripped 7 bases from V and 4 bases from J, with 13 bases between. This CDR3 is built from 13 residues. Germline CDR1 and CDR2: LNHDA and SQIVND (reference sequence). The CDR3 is CASTASGFYGYTF. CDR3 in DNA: TGTGCCAGTACTGCGTCAGGTTTCTATGGCTACACCTTC.

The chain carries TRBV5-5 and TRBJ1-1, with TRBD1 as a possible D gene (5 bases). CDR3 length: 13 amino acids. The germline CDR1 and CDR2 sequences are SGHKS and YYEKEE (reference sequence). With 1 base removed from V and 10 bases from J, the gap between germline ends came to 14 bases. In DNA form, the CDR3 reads TGTGCCAGCAGCTTGTTAGGGTCGGGGGTAGCTTTCTTT. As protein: CASSLLGSGVAFF.

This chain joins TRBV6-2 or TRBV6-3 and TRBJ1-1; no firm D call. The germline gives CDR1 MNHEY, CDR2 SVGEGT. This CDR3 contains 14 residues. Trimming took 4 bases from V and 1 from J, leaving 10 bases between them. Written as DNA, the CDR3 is TGTGCCAGCAGTTTTTTCCAGGCGAACACTGAAGCTTTCTTT. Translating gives CASSFFQANTEAFF.

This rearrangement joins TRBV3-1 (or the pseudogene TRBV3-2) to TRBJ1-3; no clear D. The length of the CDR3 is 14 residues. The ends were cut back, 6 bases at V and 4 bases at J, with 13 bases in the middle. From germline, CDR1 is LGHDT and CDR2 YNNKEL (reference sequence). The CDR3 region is CASRPLGYGNTIYF. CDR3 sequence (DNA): TGTGCCAGCAGGCCTCTCGGGTACGGAAACACCATATATTTT.

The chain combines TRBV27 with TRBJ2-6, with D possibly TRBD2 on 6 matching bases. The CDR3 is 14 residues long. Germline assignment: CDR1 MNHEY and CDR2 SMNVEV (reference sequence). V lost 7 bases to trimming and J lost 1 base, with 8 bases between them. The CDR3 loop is CASKEGSGANVLTF. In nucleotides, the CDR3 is TGTGCCAGCAAGGAGGGATCTGGGGCCAACGTCCTGACTTTC.

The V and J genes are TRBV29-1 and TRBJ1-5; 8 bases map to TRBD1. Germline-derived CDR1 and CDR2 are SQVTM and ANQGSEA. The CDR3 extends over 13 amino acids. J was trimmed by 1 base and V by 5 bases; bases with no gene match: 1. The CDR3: CSVRTGSNQPQHF. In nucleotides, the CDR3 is TGCAGCGTTCGGACAGGGAGCAATCAGCCCCAGCATTTT.

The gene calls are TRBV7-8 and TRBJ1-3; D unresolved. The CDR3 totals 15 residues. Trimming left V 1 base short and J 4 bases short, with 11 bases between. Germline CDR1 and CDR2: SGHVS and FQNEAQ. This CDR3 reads CASSLGVVAGNTIYF. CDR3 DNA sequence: TGTGCCAGCAGCTTAGGGGTCGTAGCGGGAAACACCATATATTTT.

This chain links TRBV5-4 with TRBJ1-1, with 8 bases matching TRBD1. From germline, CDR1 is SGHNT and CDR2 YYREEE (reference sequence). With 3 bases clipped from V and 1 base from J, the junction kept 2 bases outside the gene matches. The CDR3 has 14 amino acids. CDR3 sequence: CASSWDRRNTEAFF. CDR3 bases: TGTGCCAGCAGCTGGGACAGGAGGAACACTGAAGCTTTCTTT.

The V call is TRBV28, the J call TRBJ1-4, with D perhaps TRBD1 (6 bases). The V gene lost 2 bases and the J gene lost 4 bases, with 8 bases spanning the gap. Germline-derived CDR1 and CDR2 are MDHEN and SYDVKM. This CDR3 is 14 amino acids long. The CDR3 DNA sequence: TGTGCCAGCAGTTTAGAGGGGGTTAATGAAAAACTGTTTTTT. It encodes CASSLEGVNEKLFF.

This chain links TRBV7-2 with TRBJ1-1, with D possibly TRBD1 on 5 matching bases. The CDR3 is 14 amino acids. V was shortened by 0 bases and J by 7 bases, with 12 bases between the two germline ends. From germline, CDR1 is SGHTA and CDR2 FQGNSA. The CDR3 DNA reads TGTGCCAGCAGCTTAGCTGCGGGGACCCGTGAAGCTTTCTTT. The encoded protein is CASSLAAGTREAFF. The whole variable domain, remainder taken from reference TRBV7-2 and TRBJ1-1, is GAGVSQSPSNKVTEKGKDVELRCDPISGHTALYWYRQSLGQGLEFLIYFQGNSAPDKSGLPSDRFSAERTGGSVSTLTIQRTQQEDSAVYLCASSLAAGTREAFFGQGTRLTVV.

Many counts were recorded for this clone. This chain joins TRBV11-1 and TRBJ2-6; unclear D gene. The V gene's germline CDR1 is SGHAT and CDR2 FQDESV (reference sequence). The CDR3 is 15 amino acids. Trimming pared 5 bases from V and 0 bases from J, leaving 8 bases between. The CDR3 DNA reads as TGTGCCAGCAGCAAGAGACTCTCTGGGGCCAACGTCCTGACTTTC. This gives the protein CASSKRLSGANVLTF. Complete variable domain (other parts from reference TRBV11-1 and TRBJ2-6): EAEVAQSPRYKITEKSQAVAFWCDPISGHATLYWYRQILGQGPELLVQFQDESVVDDSQLPKDRFSAERLKGVDSTLKIQPAELGDSAMYLCASSKRLSGANVLTFGAGSRLTVL.

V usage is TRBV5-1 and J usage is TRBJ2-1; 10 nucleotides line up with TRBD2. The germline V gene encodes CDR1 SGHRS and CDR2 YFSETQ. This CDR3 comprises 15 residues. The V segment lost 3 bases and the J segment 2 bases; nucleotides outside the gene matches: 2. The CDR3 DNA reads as TGCGCCAGCAGCTCCGGGACTAGCGCCTACAATGAGCAGTTCTTC. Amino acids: CASSSGTSAYNEQFF. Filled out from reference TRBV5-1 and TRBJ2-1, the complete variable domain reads KAGVTQTPRYLIKTRGQQVTLSCSPISGHRSVSWYQQTPGQGLQFLFEYFSETQRNKGNFPGRFSGRQFSNSRSEMNVSTLELGDSALYLCASSSGTSAYNEQFFGPGTRLTVL.